These 2 T cell receptor beta chains were sequenced from one sample in a study of tumor-infiltrating lymphocytes in primary liver carcinoma. Scientists recovered RNA and DNA together from about 21-30 mg of unsorted bulk tissue. Total RNA amounting to 500 ng was the source from which TCR beta cDNA was made with a constant-region primer. For TCR beta, libraries were produced by three nested multiplex PCR rounds using slightly modified ARM-PCR. The two initial PCR rounds, about 9 cycles each, used TRBV1-TRBV30 forward and C-beta reverse primers. In TCRdb, the multiplex PCR reads were re-called with MiXCR into one record per CDR3 protein. The data show around 120,000 distinct CDR3 sequences, 60% to 70% seen once. The sequenced sample was liver tumor tissue from sampling region 1. Sample subset: tumor region T1, superior pole. The receptors originated from a woman between 55 and 75 years old with primary liver carcinoma and hepatitis B virus infection.

About this clonotype: This CDR3 is missing its conserved last phenylalanine or tryptophan, likely due to a read error. The genes are TRBV6-5 and TRBJ1-2; TRBD1 matches at 7 bases. CDR3 length: 13 residues. With V trimmed by 8 bases and J by 5 bases, 8 bases remained unmatched. Germline V gene lookup returns CDR1 MNHEY and CDR2 SVGAGI. The CDR3 bases are TGTGCCAGCGGAACCGGGACAGTTTATGGCTACACCTAC. Translating gives CASGTGTVYGYTY.

In the case of this clonotype: A read error may account for a junction end that differs from germline. J is TRBJ2-1 and V is TRBV11-2; D is undetermined. Germline V CDR1 and CDR2: SGHAT, FQNNGV. CDR3 length: 17 residues. This chain's CDR3 is CASGFSPLKSSYNEQFF. Here the CDR3 DNA reads TGTGCCAGCGGCTTTAGCCCACTGAAGAGCTCCTACAATGAGCAGTTCTTC.